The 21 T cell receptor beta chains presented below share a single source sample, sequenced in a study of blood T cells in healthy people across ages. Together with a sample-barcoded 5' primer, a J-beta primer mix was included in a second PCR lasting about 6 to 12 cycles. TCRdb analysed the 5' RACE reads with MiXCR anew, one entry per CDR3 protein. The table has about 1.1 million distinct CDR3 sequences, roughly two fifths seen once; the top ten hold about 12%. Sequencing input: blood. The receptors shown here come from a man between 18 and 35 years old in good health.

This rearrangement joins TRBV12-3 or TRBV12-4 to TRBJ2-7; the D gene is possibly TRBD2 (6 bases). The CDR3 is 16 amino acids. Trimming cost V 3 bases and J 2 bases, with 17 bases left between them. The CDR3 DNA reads TGTGCCAGCAGTTTTGAAGCAGGTGGAGGGGCCTACGAGCAGTACTTC. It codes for CASSFEAGGGAYEQYF.

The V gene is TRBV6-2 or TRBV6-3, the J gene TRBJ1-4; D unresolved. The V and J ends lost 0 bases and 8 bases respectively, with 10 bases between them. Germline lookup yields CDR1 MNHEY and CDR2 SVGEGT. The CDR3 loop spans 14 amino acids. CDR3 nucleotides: TGTGCCAGCAGTTACTCGAAGGCGGGGGAAAAACTGTTTTTT. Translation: CASSYSKAGEKLFF.

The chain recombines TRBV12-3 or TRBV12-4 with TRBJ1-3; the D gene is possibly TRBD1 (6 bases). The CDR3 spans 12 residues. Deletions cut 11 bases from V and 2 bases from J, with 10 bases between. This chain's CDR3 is CAGRGAGNTIYF. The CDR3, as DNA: TGTGCCGGAAGGGGGGCTGGAAACACCATATATTTT.

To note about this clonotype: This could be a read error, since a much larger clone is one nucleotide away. The CDR3 is CASSLVSLATDQETQYF. The CDR3 DNA sequence: TGTGCCAGCAGTTTGGTTAGCCTAGCGACGGACCAAGAGACCCAGTACTTC. This chain connects TRBV12-3 or TRBV12-4 to TRBJ2-5; the D gene is possibly TRBD2 (6 bases). V was pared by 3 bases and J by 0 bases, with 17 bases between. This CDR3 region has 17 residues.

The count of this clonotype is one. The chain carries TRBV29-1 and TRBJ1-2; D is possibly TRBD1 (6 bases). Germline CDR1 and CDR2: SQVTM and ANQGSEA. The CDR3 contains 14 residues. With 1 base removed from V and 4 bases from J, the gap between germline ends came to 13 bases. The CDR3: CSVEGGDRPYGYTF. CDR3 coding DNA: TGCAGCGTTGAAGGGGGTGACAGGCCCTATGGCTACACCTTC.

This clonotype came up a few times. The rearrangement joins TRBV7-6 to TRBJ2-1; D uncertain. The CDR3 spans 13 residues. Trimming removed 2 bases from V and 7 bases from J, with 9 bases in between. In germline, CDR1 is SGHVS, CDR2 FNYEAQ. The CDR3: CASSLLPRNEQFF. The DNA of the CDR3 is TGTGCCAGCAGCTTATTACCCAGGAATGAGCAGTTCTTC. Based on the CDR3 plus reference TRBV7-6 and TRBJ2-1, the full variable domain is GAGVSQSPRYKVTKRGQDVALRCDPISGHVSLYWYRQALGQGPEFLTYFNYEAQQDKSGLPNDRFSAERPEGSISTLTIQRTEQRDSAMYRCASSLLPRNEQFFGPGTRLTVL.

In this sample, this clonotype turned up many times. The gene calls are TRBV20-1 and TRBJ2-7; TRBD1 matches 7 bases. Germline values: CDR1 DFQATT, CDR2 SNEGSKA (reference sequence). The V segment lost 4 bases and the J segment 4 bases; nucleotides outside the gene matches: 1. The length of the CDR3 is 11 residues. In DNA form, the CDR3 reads TGCAGTGCTACGGACAGGTACGAGCAGTACTTC. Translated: CSATDRYEQYF.

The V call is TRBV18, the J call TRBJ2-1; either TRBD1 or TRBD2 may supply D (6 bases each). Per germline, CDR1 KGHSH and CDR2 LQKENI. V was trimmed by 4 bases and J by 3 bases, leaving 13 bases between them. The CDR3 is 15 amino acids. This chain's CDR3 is CASSQGGFDYNEQFF. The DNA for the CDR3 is TGTGCCAGCTCACAGGGGGGATTCGACTACAATGAGCAGTTCTTC.

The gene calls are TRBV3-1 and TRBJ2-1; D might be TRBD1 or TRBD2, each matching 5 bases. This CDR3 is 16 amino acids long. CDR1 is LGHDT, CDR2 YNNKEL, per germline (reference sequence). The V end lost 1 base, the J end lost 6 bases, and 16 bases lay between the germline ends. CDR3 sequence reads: CASSQVAGSRGNEQFF. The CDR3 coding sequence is TGTGCCAGCAGCCAAGTGGCAGGGTCGAGGGGCAATGAGCAGTTCTTC.

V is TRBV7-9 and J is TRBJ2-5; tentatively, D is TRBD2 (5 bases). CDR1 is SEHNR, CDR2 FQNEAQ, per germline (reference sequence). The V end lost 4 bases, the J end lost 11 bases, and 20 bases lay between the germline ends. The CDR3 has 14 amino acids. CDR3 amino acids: CASSSYGGAPEQYF. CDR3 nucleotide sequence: TGTGCCAGCAGCTCTTATGGAGGAGCTCCTGAGCAGTACTTC.

The CDR3 DNA reads as TGTGCCAGCAGTGACCGGAAACAAGGATTCAATGAGCAGTTCTTC. Translated: CASSDRKQGFNEQFF. V gene TRBV25-1 combines with J gene TRBJ2-1; the D is unclear. There are 15 residues in the CDR3. Per the germline V gene, CDR1 is MGHDK and CDR2 is SYGVNS. Trimming left V 3 bases short and J 6 bases short, with 15 bases between.

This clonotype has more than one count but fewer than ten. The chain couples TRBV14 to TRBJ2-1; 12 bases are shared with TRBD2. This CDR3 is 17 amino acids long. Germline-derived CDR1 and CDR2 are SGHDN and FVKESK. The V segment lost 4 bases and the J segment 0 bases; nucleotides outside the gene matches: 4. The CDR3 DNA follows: TGTGCCAGCAGCCCCGGACTAGCGGGGCCCTCCTACAATGAGCAGTTCTTC. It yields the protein CASSPGLAGPSYNEQFF.

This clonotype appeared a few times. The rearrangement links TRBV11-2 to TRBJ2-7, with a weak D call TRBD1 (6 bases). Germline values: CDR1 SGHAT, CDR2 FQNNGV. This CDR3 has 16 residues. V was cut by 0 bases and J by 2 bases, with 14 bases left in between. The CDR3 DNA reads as TGTGCCAGCAGCTTAGATAAAGAGACAGGAACCTACGAGCAGTACTTC. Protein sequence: CASSLDKETGTYEQYF.

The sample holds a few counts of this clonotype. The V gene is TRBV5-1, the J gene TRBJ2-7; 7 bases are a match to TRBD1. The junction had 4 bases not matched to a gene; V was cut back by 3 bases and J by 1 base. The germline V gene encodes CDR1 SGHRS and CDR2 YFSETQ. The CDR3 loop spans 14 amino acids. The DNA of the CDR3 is TGCGCCAGCAGCTACTGGACAGGTTCCTACGAGCAGTACTTC. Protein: CASSYWTGSYEQYF.

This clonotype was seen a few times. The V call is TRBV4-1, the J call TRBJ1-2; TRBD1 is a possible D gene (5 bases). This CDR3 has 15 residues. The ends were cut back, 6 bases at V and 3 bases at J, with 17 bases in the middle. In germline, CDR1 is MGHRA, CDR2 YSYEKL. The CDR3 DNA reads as TGCGCCAGCAGGGACCAAGCGGGGGGATACTATGGCTACACCTTC. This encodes CASRDQAGGYYGYTF.

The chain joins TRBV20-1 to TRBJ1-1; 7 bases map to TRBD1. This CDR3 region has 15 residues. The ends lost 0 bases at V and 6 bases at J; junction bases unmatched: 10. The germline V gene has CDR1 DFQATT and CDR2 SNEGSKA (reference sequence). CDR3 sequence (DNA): TGCAGTGCTAGAGATGGTGGCCAGGGGGTGGCTGAAGCTTTCTTT. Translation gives CSARDGGQGVAEAFF.

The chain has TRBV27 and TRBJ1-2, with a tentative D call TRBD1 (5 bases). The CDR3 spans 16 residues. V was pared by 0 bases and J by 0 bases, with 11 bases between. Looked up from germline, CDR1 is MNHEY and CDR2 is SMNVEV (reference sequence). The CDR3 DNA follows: TGTGCCAGCAGTTTATCTGGGACTCTGGCTAACTATGGCTACACCTTC. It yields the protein CASSLSGTLANYGYTF.

The CDR3 reads CASSLGPVTDRAYGYTF. The CDR3 DNA is TGCGCCAGCAGCTTGGGGCCAGTTACCGATCGGGCCTATGGCTACACCTTC. The V and J genes are TRBV5-1 and TRBJ1-2, with no clear D. Between the trimmed V and J ends, which lost 0 bases and 4 bases, there was a span of 19 bases. This CDR3 is built from 17 residues. CDR1 and CDR2 from the germline V gene are SGHRS and YFSETQ.

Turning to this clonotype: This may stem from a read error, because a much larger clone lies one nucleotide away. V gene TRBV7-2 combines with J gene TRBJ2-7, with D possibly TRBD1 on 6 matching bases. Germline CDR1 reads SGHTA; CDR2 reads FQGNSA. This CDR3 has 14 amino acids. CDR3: CANSLVRTAYEQYF. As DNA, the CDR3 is TGTGCCAACAGCTTAGTTCGGACAGCCTACGAGCAGTACTTC.

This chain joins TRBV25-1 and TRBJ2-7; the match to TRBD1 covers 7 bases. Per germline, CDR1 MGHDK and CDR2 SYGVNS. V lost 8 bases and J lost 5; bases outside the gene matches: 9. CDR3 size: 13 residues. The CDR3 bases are TGTGCCAGCTCCGACCGTCAGGGGGACGAGCAGTACTTC. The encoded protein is CASSDRQGDEQYF.

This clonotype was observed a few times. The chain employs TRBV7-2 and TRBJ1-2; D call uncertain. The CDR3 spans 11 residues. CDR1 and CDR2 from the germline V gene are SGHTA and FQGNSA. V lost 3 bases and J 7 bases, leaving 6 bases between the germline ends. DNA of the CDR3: TGTGCCAGCAGCTTCGGGCTTGGCTACACCTTC. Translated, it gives CASSFGLGYTF.